Below are 18 T cell receptor beta chains sequenced from a single sample in a study of T cell repertoires in cytomegalovirus infection. TCRdb independently ran MiXCR on the reads; one entry per CDR3 protein. The data show some 320,000 distinct CDR3 sequences, with just under 30% seen just once and around 19% held by the top ten. For these receptors, no antigen is known. The sequences come from cultured PBMCs, collected from culture after CMV antigen stimulation. All receptors come from a human donor in good health (CMV status not recorded). Some clones in this sample may be carry-over from other donors' samples.

The chain combines TRBV19 with TRBJ2-1; 8 bases fit TRBD2. Germline CDR1 LNHDA, CDR2 SQIVND (reference sequence). The trim removed 5 bases at V and 0 bases at J, leaving 3 bases unmatched. The CDR3 has 15 amino acids. CDR3 coding DNA: TGTGCCAGTAGTGTACTAGCGGCCTCCTACAATGAGCAGTTCTTC. As protein: CASSVLAASYNEQFF.

There are many counts of this clonotype. CDR3 sequence reads: CASSSRLLTSPYNEQFF. The CDR3, as DNA: TGTGCCAGCAGCTCCCGACTACTGACTTCACCCTACAATGAGCAGTTCTTC. V is TRBV7-2 and J is TRBJ2-1, with a possible D match to TRBD2 (5 bases). The CDR3 covers 17 residues. V lost 4 bases to trimming and J lost 2 bases, with 18 bases between them. CDR1 SGHTA and CDR2 FQGNSA come from the germline V gene.

The genes are TRBV5-6 and TRBJ1-5; D might be TRBD1 (6 bases). V lost 0 bases and J 5 bases, leaving 15 bases between the germline ends. Germline assignment: CDR1 SGHDT and CDR2 YYEEEE. The CDR3 has 16 residues. Here the CDR3 reads CASSLGVGTFHQPQHF. Written as DNA, the CDR3 is TGTGCCAGCAGCTTGGGGGTCGGGACATTCCATCAGCCCCAGCATTTT.

V gene TRBV19 combines with J gene TRBJ1-1, with unresolved D. The CDR3 has 13 amino acids. Trimming stripped 4 bases from V and 1 base from J, with 7 bases between. Germline CDR1 reads LNHDA; CDR2 reads SQIVND (reference sequence). The CDR3 loop reads CASSTQTNTEAFF. Here the CDR3 DNA reads TGTGCCAGTAGTACACAGACGAACACTGAAGCTTTCTTT. The variable domain in full, completed from reference TRBV19 and TRBJ1-1, reads DGGITQSPKYLFRKEGQNVTLSCEQNLNHDAMYWYRQDPGQGLRLIYYSQIVNDFQKGDIAEGYSVSREKKESFPLTVTSAQKNPTAFYLCASSTQTNTEAFFGQGTRLTVV.

The rearrangement uses TRBV5-1 and TRBJ1-2; D might be TRBD1 (6 bases). With 4 bases removed from V and 4 bases from J, the gap between germline ends came to 11 bases. CDR3 size: 13 residues. CDR1 is SGHRS, CDR2 YFSETQ, per germline. As DNA, the CDR3 is TGCGCCAGCAGCCAAGGGGGGGCCTATGGCTACACCTTC. It translates to CASSQGGAYGYTF.

The J gene is TRBJ2-1, the V gene TRBV19; 11 bases agree with TRBD2. The CDR3 covers 20 residues. The germline gives CDR1 LNHDA, CDR2 SQIVND (reference sequence). Trimming removed 2 bases from V and 2 bases from J; junction bases left unmatched: 14. In DNA, the CDR3 is TGTGCCAGTAGTATATACCCACAACTAGCGGGAGAATGGGCCTACAATGAGCAGTTCTTC. Residues: CASSIYPQLAGEWAYNEQFF.

Ten or more counts support this clonotype. This sequence joins TRBV7-9 and TRBJ2-5, with 11 bases that match TRBD1. Germline V lookup: CDR1 SEHNR, CDR2 FQNEAQ (reference sequence). J was trimmed by 5 bases and V by 5 bases; bases with no gene match: 10. The CDR3 runs 16 residues. In nucleotides, the CDR3 is TGTGCCAGCAGCCCTCGGGACAGGGGGACCCCCGAGACCCAGTACTTC. Amino acid sequence: CASSPRDRGTPETQYF.

This chain links TRBV27 with TRBJ1-6; D gene uncertain. CDR3 length: 17 amino acids. Trimming removed 0 bases from V and 4 bases from J, with 13 bases in between. Germline V CDR1 and CDR2: MNHEY, SMNVEV (reference sequence). The CDR3 coding sequence is TGTGCCAGCAGTTTATCTACGGCGAACCTGTATAATTCACCCCTCCACTTT. Translating it yields CASSLSTANLYNSPLHF.

This clonotype was seen many times. The chain is built from TRBV7-6 and TRBJ2-7; 9 bases match TRBD1. This CDR3 has 14 residues. From germline, CDR1 is SGHVS and CDR2 FNYEAQ. With V trimmed by 6 bases and J by 5 bases, 8 bases remained unmatched. DNA of the CDR3: TGTGCCAGCAGGCCCCGGGACAGGGATAACGAGCAGTACTTC. Translation gives CASRPRDRDNEQYF. The entire variable domain, with the rest obtained from reference TRBV7-6 and TRBJ2-7, is as follows: GAGVSQSPRYKVTKRGQDVALRCDPISGHVSLYWYRQALGQGPEFLTYFNYEAQQDKSGLPNDRFSAERPEGSISTLTIQRTEQRDSAMYRCASRPRDRDNEQYFGPGTRLTVT.

The rearrangement links TRBV12-3 or TRBV12-4 to TRBJ2-4, with D possibly being TRBD2 (6 bases). This CDR3 is 13 amino acids long. V was pared by 5 bases and J by 6 bases, with 11 bases between. As DNA, the CDR3 is TGTGCCAGCAGTCTAGTGGGAGGAAACATTCAGTACTTC. Translated, it gives CASSLVGGNIQYF.

This clonotype was counted a few times. Here the CDR3 reads CASSTLRSLANTGELFF. The CDR3 DNA is TGTGCCAGTAGCACCCTTCGGTCCCTAGCGAACACCGGGGAGCTGTTTTTT. The rearrangement links TRBV19 to TRBJ2-2; D is unresolved. V was cut by 6 bases and J by 0 bases, with 17 bases left in between. CDR1 LNHDA and CDR2 SQIVND come from the germline V gene (reference sequence). The CDR3 length is 17 residues.

This clonotype was seen only a few times. The chain couples TRBV12-3 or TRBV12-4 to TRBJ1-1, with D possibly being TRBD1 (5 bases). CDR3 length: 15 residues. The V gene lost 5 bases and the J gene lost 1 base, with 14 bases spanning the gap. The CDR3: CASSPWGGGNTEAFF. The DNA for the CDR3 is TGTGCCAGCAGTCCTTGGGGGGGGGGGAACACTGAAGCTTTCTTT.

In this sample, this clonotype turned up a few times. The V gene is TRBV2, the J gene TRBJ1-1; D perhaps matches TRBD1 (6 bases). From germline, CDR1 is SNHLY and CDR2 FYNNEI. The V gene lost 2 bases and the J gene lost 6 bases, with 16 bases spanning the gap. The CDR3 is 15 amino acids. The CDR3 protein is CASSETSGEVAEAFF. The CDR3, as DNA: TGTGCCAGCAGTGAAACCTCAGGGGAAGTTGCTGAAGCTTTCTTT.

This clonotype was found a few times. The chain combines TRBV19 with TRBJ2-1; D perhaps matches TRBD2 (5 bases). This CDR3 spans 15 amino acids. V lost 3 bases, J lost 0 bases, and 9 bases lay in between. The germline CDR1 and CDR2 sequences are LNHDA and SQIVND (reference sequence). The CDR3 sequence: CASSIGESSYNEQFF. In nucleotides, the CDR3 is TGTGCCAGTAGTATTGGGGAGAGCTCCTACAATGAGCAGTTCTTC. Full variable domain (missing parts from reference TRBV19 and TRBJ2-1): DGGITQSPKYLFRKEGQNVTLSCEQNLNHDAMYWYRQDPGQGLRLIYYSQIVNDFQKGDIAEGYSVSREKKESFPLTVTSAQKNPTAFYLCASSIGESSYNEQFFGPGTRLTVL.

Points on this clonotype: A junction end diverges from the germline sequence, so it may reflect a read error. The rearrangement uses TRBV28 and TRBJ2-4; weak D call: TRBD1 (5 bases). The CDR3 runs 11 residues. Germline V gives CDR1 MDHEN, CDR2 SYDVKM. The CDR3 DNA is TGTGCCAGCAGTTCGTGGCAGGGTCTGGACTTC. This translates into CASSSWQGLDF.

A word on this clonotype: A much larger clone lies one base from this, so it may be a read error. The CDR3 region is CASIPGQGPSNEKLFF. CDR3 nucleotides: TGTGCCAGCATCCCGGGACAGGGCCCTTCTAATGAAAAACTGTTTTTT. The rearrangement uses TRBV6-1 and TRBJ1-4, with 9 bases aligning to TRBD1. The germline V gene has CDR1 MNHNS and CDR2 SASEGT. This CDR3 spans 16 amino acids. The trim removed 7 bases at V and 3 bases at J, leaving 9 bases unmatched.

The chain couples TRBV6-1 to TRBJ2-3; D uncertain. Germline CDR1 MNHNS, CDR2 SASEGT. The CDR3 is made up of 12 amino acids. V shed 3 bases and J shed 9 bases, with 10 bases lying between them. The DNA for the CDR3 is TGTGCCAGCAGTGACGGCCTAGGCACGCAGTATTTT. Amino acid sequence: CASSDGLGTQYF.

This clonotype was seen more than once but under ten times. The chain links TRBV5-5 to TRBJ2-5; 9 bases are a match to TRBD1. V shed 3 bases and J 5 bases; nucleotides not matched to a gene: 8. CDR3 length: 15 amino acids. In germline, CDR1 is SGHKS, CDR2 YYEKEE (reference sequence). CDR3 residues: CASSSRDRVGETQYF. The CDR3 nucleotides are TGTGCCAGCAGCTCTCGGGACAGGGTCGGGGAGACCCAGTACTTC. Full variable domain (remainder filled in from reference TRBV5-5 and TRBJ2-5): DAGVTQSPTHLIKTRGQQVTLRCSPISGHKSVSWYQQVLGQGPQFIFQYYEKEERGRGNFPDRFSARQFPNYSSELNVNALLLGDSALYLCASSSRDRVGETQYFGPGTRLLVL.